The source of this T cell receptor (beta chain) is a study of blood T cell repertoires in COVID-19. Whole-study context: The analysed material was cDNA or gDNA that came from T cells, B-cell-depleted T cells, or PBMCs.

Repertoires were generated with immunoSEQ multiplex PCR, while TCRdb's copy carries only in-frame clones and drops some. The profile shows approximately 68,000 clones, 79% of them singletons. CDR3 length equals 16 residues. Germline V gives CDR1 MDHEN, CDR2 SYDVKM. V lost 5 bases, J lost 1 base, and 6 bases stayed unmatched. This sequence joins TRBV28 and TRBJ2-4; 9 bases line up with TRBD1. The TCR was taken from a woman between 50 and 59 years old with acute or convalescent COVID-19. Sequencing input: peripheral blood. Here the CDR3 reads CASSLRQGVAKNIQYF. In DNA form, the CDR3 reads TGTGCCAGCAGTCTACGACAGGGGGTGGCCAAAAACATTCAGTACTTC.